This TCR beta chain was captured in a study of T cells in women clearing cervical HPV infection. MY09/MY11 PCR detected cervical HPV DNA; dot-blot assigned genotypes. Notes on the study in general: Cases and controls were distinguished at AUC around 0.8 by richness and V genes. TRBV6-7 relative abundance averaged around 0.11% in cases and 0.15% to 0.2% in controls.

With regard to this clone: Its antigen is not known. With the read ending 3 residues before the CDR3 end, the germline J gene is used to fill in that end.

CDR1 MRHNA and CDR2 SNTAGT come from the germline V gene. CDR3 length equals 15 residues. Trimming removed 3 bases from V and 2 bases from J; junction bases left unmatched: 1. The table came from immunoSEQ multiplex PCR; TCRdb's copy has only in-frame clones and leaves some out. The repertoire table contains over 15,000 clones. The chain uses TRBV6-4 and TRBJ2-3; 11 nucleotides align to TRBD2. The specimen was blood buffy coat. This TCR derives from a woman aged 18 to 75 with a cervical HPV16 infection that either progressed to CIN3+ or cleared (not recorded which). The CDR3 here is CASSELAGDTDTQYF. Incomplete CDR3 DNA: TGTGCCAGCAGTGAACTAGCGGGGGACACAGATACG.